This is a list of T cell receptor beta chains from one sample in a study of blood T cell repertoires in COVID-19. Generated by immunoSEQ multiplex PCR, the TCRdb table keeps only in-frame clones and is missing some. The sample gives 150,000 to 200,000 clones, roughly 83% of which show up once; approximately 5.9% is in the top ten. Source material: peripheral blood. The receptors were gathered from a woman aged 40-49 years with COVID-19, enrolled during active disease. Each CDR3 is given with its conserved first and last residue. D genes are given only for firm matches. For some rows the clone size is stated as once, few or many, or as a class when expanded; others skip it.

size: -; J: TRBJ2-3; D: TRBD2; V: TRBV9; DNA: TGTGCCAGCAGCGCTCCGACTAGCGCGCCCACAGATACGCAGTATTTT; CDR3: CASSAPTSAPTDTQYF
size: -; J: TRBJ2-1; D: -; V: TRBV6-2/TRBV6-3; DNA: TGTGCCAGCAGTAGGCTAGGAAGCTCCTACAATGAGCAGTTCTTC; CDR3: CASSRLGSSYNEQFF
size: -; J: TRBJ1-5; D: TRBD1; V: TRBV18; DNA: TGTGCCAGCTCACGGGACAGGGGGTTTAGCAATCAGCCCCAGCATTTT; CDR3: CASSRDRGFSNQPQHF
size: once; J: TRBJ2-7; D: TRBD1; V: TRBV6-1; DNA: TGTGCCAGCAGTGAAAGGACAGGGGGCGAGCAGTACTTC; CDR3: CASSERTGGEQYF
size: once; J: TRBJ2-5; D: -; V: TRBV7-9; DNA: TGTGCCAGCAGCTCCACCTGGCTGGAGACCCAGTACTTC; CDR3: CASSSTWLETQYF
size: -; J: TRBJ1-4; D: TRBD1; V: TRBV18; DNA: TGTGCCAGCTCACTTCGACAGGGAGGTATATCAACGGAAAAACTGTTTTTT; CDR3: CASSLRQGGISTEKLFF
size: -; J: TRBJ2-3; D: TRBD1; V: TRBV6-5; DNA: TGTGCCAGCAGTTACTCGGACAGGGATAGCACAGATACGCAGTATTTT; CDR3: CASSYSDRDSTDTQYF
size: -; J: TRBJ2-3; D: TRBD2; V: TRBV2; DNA: TGTGCCATCAAGCGGGAACCCCGAGATACGCAGTATTTT; CDR3: CAIKREPRDTQYF
size: -; J: TRBJ2-3; D: -; V: TRBV7-2; DNA: TGTGCCAGCAGCTTAAGGCGGGCTGGCGGGCGAACAAATACGCAGTATTTT; CDR3: CASSLRRAGGRTNTQYF
size: -; J: TRBJ2-1; D: -; V: TRBV12-3/TRBV12-4; DNA: TGTGCCAGCAGTTTAGAGGTGGGGCCTCAGTTCTTC; CDR3: CASSLEVGPQFF
size: -; J: TRBJ2-7; D: TRBD1; V: TRBV5-1; DNA: TGCGCCAGCAGCCCGGGACAGGGGTTATACGAGCAGTACTTC; CDR3: CASSPGQGLYEQYF
size: few; J: TRBJ1-1; D: -; V: TRBV6-1; DNA: TGTGCCAGCAGTGAGTCCCGTGAAGCTTTCTTT; CDR3: CASSESREAFF
size: -; J: TRBJ2-7; D: -; V: TRBV21-1; DNA: TGTGCCAGCAGCACCCCGTGGGGGGTGGCTAGGGACGAGCAGTACTTC; CDR3: CASSTPWGVARDEQYF
size: -; J: TRBJ2-7; D: -; V: TRBV12-5; DNA: TGTGCTAGTGGTTTGGTCGGTGGTATCTACGAGCAGTACTTC; CDR3: CASGLVGGIYEQYF
size: -; J: TRBJ2-3; D: -; V: TRBV11-3; DNA: TGTGCCAGCAGCCCCCCCGGGGATAGCACAGATACGCAGTATTTT; CDR3: CASSPPGDSTDTQYF
size: -; J: TRBJ1-1; D: -; V: TRBV2; DNA: TGTGCCAGCAGTGACAGGGATCTGAACACTGAAGCTTTCTTT; CDR3: CASSDRDLNTEAFF
size: -; J: TRBJ2-7; D: -; V: TRBV11-1; DNA: TGTGCCAGCAGCTTAGAGGGGCGGCGGGACCCCTACGAGCAGTACTTC; CDR3: CASSLEGRRDPYEQYF
size: few; J: TRBJ1-1; D: TRBD1; V: TRBV18; DNA: TGTGCCAGCTCACCATACGAGGGGGCGTGGACTGAAGCTTTCTTT; CDR3: CASSPYEGAWTEAFF
size: -; J: TRBJ1-2; D: TRBD1; V: TRBV19; DNA: TGTGCCAGTAGTCCAGCCGACAGGGGAAACAACTATGGCTACACCTTC; CDR3: CASSPADRGNNYGYTF
size: -; J: TRBJ2-3; D: -; V: TRBV3-1/TRBV3-2; DNA: TGTGCCAGCAGCCCACAGTACACAGATACGCAGTATTTT; CDR3: CASSPQYTDTQYF
size: -; J: TRBJ1-4; D: -; V: TRBV6-6; DNA: TGTGCCAGCAGTCCAGGGGCATGGGTAGCTTCGACTAATGAAAAACTGTTTTTT; CDR3: CASSPGAWVASTNEKLFF
size: -; J: TRBJ2-1; D: TRBD2; V: TRBV5-1; DNA: TGCGCCAGCAGCCGTCCGGGTAGCGGGAGATCAAGCAATGAGCAGTTCTTC; CDR3: CASSRPGSGRSSNEQFF
size: once; J: TRBJ2-1; D: -; V: TRBV9; DNA: TGTGCCAGCAGCGTTCAGGGGAATCGACACAATGAGCAGTTCTTC; CDR3: CASSVQGNRHNEQFF
size: -; J: TRBJ1-2; D: TRBD1; V: TRBV2; DNA: TGTGCCAGCAGTGAGGGGACAGGGCAAAGTGGTGGCTACACCTTC; CDR3: CASSEGTGQSGGYTF
size: -; J: TRBJ1-2; D: -; V: TRBV6-1; DNA: TGTGCCAGCAGTGGGGACTTGTACGAACAGGTCGGTTCCCTTAACTATGGCTACACCTTC; CDR3: CASSGDLYEQVGSLNYGYTF
size: -; J: TRBJ1-5; D: -; V: TRBV5-1; DNA: TGCGCCAGCAGCTTGGGGGGCTATAGCAATCAGCCCCAGCATTTT; CDR3: CASSLGGYSNQPQHF
size: -; J: TRBJ2-3; D: -; V: TRBV11-1; DNA: TGTGCCAGCAGCCCGAGACTCCCACTAAGCACAGATACGCAGTATTTT; CDR3: CASSPRLPLSTDTQYF
size: -; J: TRBJ1-2; D: -; V: TRBV10-2; DNA: TGCGCCCGCAGGCCTGTCCAGGGATCTCATGGCTACACCTTC; CDR3: CARRPVQGSHGYTF
size: few; J: TRBJ2-2; D: -; V: TRBV5-1; DNA: TGCGCCAGCAGCCCGCCGGGCAGGGAGGACACCGGGGAGCTGTTTTTT; CDR3: CASSPPGREDTGELFF
size: -; J: TRBJ1-1; D: -; V: TRBV18; DNA: TGTGCCAGCTCACCAGTCTTAGGCGGGGCAGGATGGACTGAAGCTTTCTTT; CDR3: CASSPVLGGAGWTEAFF
size: -; J: TRBJ2-2; D: -; V: TRBV5-1; DNA: TGCGCCAGCACTAGGGACTCCGTCACCGGGGAGCTGTTTTTT; CDR3: CASTRDSVTGELFF
size: once; J: TRBJ2-2; D: TRBD1; V: TRBV5-4; DNA: TGTGCCAGCAGCCGCTGGACAGGGGGGGGGAGCGGGAGCGGGGAGCTGTTTTTT; CDR3: CASSRWTGGGSGSGELFF
size: -; J: TRBJ2-7; D: TRBD1; V: TRBV5-4; DNA: TGTGCCAGCAGCCCTCAGGGGGTAACCTACGAGCAGTACTTC; CDR3: CASSPQGVTYEQYF
size: -; J: TRBJ2-2; D: TRBD1; V: TRBV2; DNA: TGTGCCAGCAGCAGGACAGGGGAGGACACCGGGGAGCTGTTTTTT; CDR3: CASSRTGEDTGELFF
size: few; J: TRBJ1-1; D: -; V: TRBV29-1; DNA: TGCAGCGCAGTTCCCGCGGGACGGAACACTGAAGCTTTCTTT; CDR3: CSAVPAGRNTEAFF
size: -; J: TRBJ2-3; D: -; V: TRBV6-5; DNA: TGTGCCAGCAGTTACGGGCAGGGTACCGGGGATACGCAGTATTTT; CDR3: CASSYGQGTGDTQYF
size: -; J: TRBJ2-2; D: -; V: TRBV6-5; DNA: TGTGCCAGCAGCCAGGCCCGGGGGGAGCTGTTTTTT; CDR3: CASSQARGELFF
size: -; J: TRBJ1-5; D: TRBD1; V: TRBV18; DNA: TGTGCCAGCTCACCCGGGACAGGGGGAGGTCAGCCCCAGCATTTT; CDR3: CASSPGTGGGQPQHF
size: -; J: TRBJ1-2; D: TRBD1; V: TRBV4-1; DNA: TGCGCCAGCAGTAGGGGACAGCGCCAGCCTTTGGGCTACACCTTC; CDR3: CASSRGQRQPLGYTF
size: -; J: TRBJ1-6; D: -; V: TRBV18; DNA: TGTGCCAGCTCAATCGCGGCGGGGGGGAAAGGAGCTAATTCACCCCTCCACTTT; CDR3: CASSIAAGGKGANSPLHF
size: -; J: TRBJ2-2; D: -; V: TRBV10-3; DNA: TGTGCCATCAGTCCGACAGGAAACACCGGGGAGCTGTTTTTT; CDR3: CAISPTGNTGELFF
size: many; J: TRBJ2-7; D: TRBD2; V: TRBV9; DNA: TGTGCCAGCAGCGTCGGAGCGGGGACCTACGAGCAGTACTTC; CDR3: CASSVGAGTYEQYF
size: -; J: TRBJ2-2; D: TRBD2; V: TRBV5-5; DNA: TGTGCCAGCAGCTTGGCCGGGACTAGCGGGACCGGGGAGCTGTTTTTT; CDR3: CASSLAGTSGTGELFF
size: -; J: TRBJ1-1; D: -; V: TRBV6-5; DNA: TGTGCCAGCAGTTACTCAACAGGGATGAACACTGAAGCTTTCTTT; CDR3: CASSYSTGMNTEAFF
size: -; J: TRBJ1-3; D: TRBD1; V: TRBV4-1; DNA: TGCGCCAGCAGCCAGGGACGACAGGGTTTTGGAAACACCATATATTTT; CDR3: CASSQGRQGFGNTIYF
size: -; J: TRBJ2-1; D: -; V: TRBV7-9; DNA: TGTGCCAGCAGCCCCGGTCAACACAATGAGCAGTTCTTC; CDR3: CASSPGQHNEQFF
size: -; J: TRBJ2-2; D: -; V: TRBV6-5; DNA: TGTGCCAGCGGTTTCGGCGGGGAGCTGTTTTTT; CDR3: CASGFGGELFF
size: -; J: TRBJ1-2; D: -; V: TRBV25-1; DNA: TGTGCCAGCAGTCAAGACAGGATAGACTATGGCTACACCTTC; CDR3: CASSQDRIDYGYTF
size: -; J: TRBJ2-3; D: -; V: TRBV10-3; DNA: TGTGCCATGGCGACAGGCCGTAGTGGAGATACGCAGTATTTT; CDR3: CAMATGRSGDTQYF
size: -; J: TRBJ2-7; D: TRBD1; V: TRBV2; DNA: TGTGCCAGCAGTTACAAGGCCGGGACAGGGAACGAGCAGTACTTC; CDR3: CASSYKAGTGNEQYF